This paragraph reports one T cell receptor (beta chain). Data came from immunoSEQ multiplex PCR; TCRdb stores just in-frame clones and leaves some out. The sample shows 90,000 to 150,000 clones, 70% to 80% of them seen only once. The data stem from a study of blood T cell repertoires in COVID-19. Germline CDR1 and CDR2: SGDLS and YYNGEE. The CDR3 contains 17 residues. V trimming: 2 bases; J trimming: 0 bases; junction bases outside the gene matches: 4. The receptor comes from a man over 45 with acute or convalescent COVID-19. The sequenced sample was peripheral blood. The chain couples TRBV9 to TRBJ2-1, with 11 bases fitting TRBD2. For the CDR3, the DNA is TGTGCCAGCAGCGTGCCTGGGACTAGCGGCTCCTACAATGAGCAGTTCTTC. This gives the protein CASSVPGTSGSYNEQFF. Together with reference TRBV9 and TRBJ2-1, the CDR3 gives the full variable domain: DSGVTQTPKHLITATGQRVTLRCSPRSGDLSVYWYQQSLDQGLQFLIQYYNGEERAKGNILERFSAQQFPDLHSELNLSSLELGDSALYFCASSVPGTSGSYNEQFFGPGTRLTVL.